Listed below are T cell receptor beta chains from one sample, sequenced in a study of blood T cell repertoires in COVID-19. This table comes from immunoSEQ multiplex PCR, and its TCRdb copy is limited to in-frame clones, with some not included. This table holds some 150,000 clones, roughly 89% found once. Sequencing was carried out using peripheral blood. The receptors were gathered from a woman aged 60-70 years who had recovered from COVID-19. Both conserved end residues are part of each CDR3. The D gene is left open where the match is weak. Part of the rows lack a size; the others show once, few, many or a class for expanded clones.

J,V,size,D,CDR3,DNA
TRBJ2-2,TRBV4-2,NA,TRBD2,CASSQEWSGGAWVTGELFF,TGTGCCAGCAGCCAAGAGTGGAGCGGGGGGGCATGGGTTACCGGGGAGCTGTTTTTT
TRBJ1-1,TRBV4-3,NA,NA,CASSDRRDTEAFF,TGCGCCAGCAGCGACAGAAGAGACACTGAAGCTTTCTTT
TRBJ1-1,TRBV9,once,NA,CASSPGTFTEAFF,TGTGCCAGCAGCCCCGGGACATTCACTGAAGCTTTCTTT
TRBJ1-4,TRBV2,NA,NA,CASESELGAGEKLFF,TGTGCCAGTGAGTCGGAGCTGGGGGCGGGTGAAAAACTGTTTTTT
TRBJ2-1,TRBV11-2,NA,NA,CASELALLYGEQFF,TGTGCCAGTGAGCTAGCCCTCCTTTACGGTGAGCAGTTCTTC
TRBJ2-1,TRBV7-8,NA,TRBD2,CASSLSSGGALEQFF,TGTGCCAGCAGCTTGTCTAGCGGGGGGGCTTTGGAGCAGTTCTTC
TRBJ2-2,TRBV5-1,NA,NA,CASSSSMGHSTGELFF,TGCGCCAGCAGCTCCTCGATGGGACATTCCACCGGGGAGCTGTTTTTT
TRBJ1-3,TRBV19,few,NA,CASTPMGRGNTIYF,TGTGCCAGTACCCCGATGGGCCGTGGAAACACCATATATTTT
TRBJ2-3,TRBV5-5,NA,NA,CASSSQGSTDTQYF,TGTGCCAGCAGCTCCCAGGGTAGCACAGATACGCAGTATTTT
TRBJ1-1,TRBV28,NA,NA,CASSFPTENTEAFF,TGTGCCAGCAGTTTCCCTACCGAGAACACTGAAGCTTTCTTT
TRBJ2-3,TRBV5-8,few,NA,CASSPRTVSSDTQYF,TGTGCCAGCAGCCCACGGACAGTTTCCTCAGATACGCAGTATTTT
TRBJ1-2,TRBV27,NA,NA,CASSSTEYGYTF,TGTGCCAGCAGTTCAACAGAATATGGCTACACCTTC
TRBJ1-6,TRBV12-3/TRBV12-4,NA,NA,CASSWAGDWALHF,TGTGCCAGCAGTTGGGCAGGGGATTGGGCCCTCCACTTT
TRBJ1-3,TRBV4-3,NA,NA,CASSQDVGGSGNTIYF,TGCGCCAGCAGCCAAGATGTGGGGGGCTCTGGAAACACCATATATTTT
TRBJ1-2,TRBV5-4,NA,NA,CASSLDGNYGYTF,TGTGCCAGCAGCTTGGACGGTAACTATGGCTACACCTTC
TRBJ2-7,TRBV28,NA,NA,CASSFPRDNLYEQYF,TGTGCCAGCAGTTTCCCCCGGGATAACCTCTACGAGCAGTACTTC